These 9 T cell receptor beta chains were sequenced from one sample in a study of blood T cell repertoires in COVID-19. Sequenced by immunoSEQ multiplex PCR; TCRdb stores in-frame clones only, minus some. The sample includes some 240,000 clones, around nine tenths of them seen just once. The specimen was peripheral blood. All receptors derive from a woman in her seventies with COVID-19, enrolled during active disease.

This chain uses TRBV4-3 with TRBJ1-3; TRBD1 is a possible D gene (5 bases). CDR1 LGHNA and CDR2 YSLEER come from the germline V gene. The CDR3 is 18 residues long. V was trimmed by 0 bases and J by 0 bases, leaving 15 bases between them. The CDR3 spells CASSQDLSGWISGNTIYF. The DNA for the CDR3 is TGCGCCAGCAGCCAAGATCTTTCAGGGTGGATCTCTGGAAACACCATATATTTT.

This rearrangement joins TRBV29-1 to TRBJ2-3, with a tentative D call TRBD2 (5 bases). CDR1 is SQVTM, CDR2 ANQGSEA, per germline. The V end lost 1 base, the J end lost 6 bases, and 11 bases lay between the germline ends. The CDR3 contains 13 residues. The CDR3 loop reads CSVEVKGADTQYF. CDR3 coding DNA: TGCAGCGTTGAAGTTAAGGGAGCGGATACGCAGTATTTT.

The chain recombines TRBV29-1 with TRBJ2-1, with 8 bases that match TRBD2. The germline V gene encodes CDR1 SQVTM and CDR2 ANQGSEA. The V and J ends lost 5 bases and 8 bases, in that order; junction bases with no gene match: 8. This CDR3 has 13 amino acids. CDR3 bases: TGCAGCGTTCTGCAACGGGGGGGGTATGAGCAGTTCTTC. Translating gives CSVLQRGGYEQFF.

The V call is TRBV11-2, the J call TRBJ2-1; TRBD2 matches 7 bases. V shed 5 bases and J 8 bases; nucleotides not matched to a gene: 18. The CDR3 has 17 residues. Germline-derived CDR1 and CDR2 are SGHAT and FQNNGV. The CDR3 reads CASSAPLHGTAGDEQFF. The DNA of the CDR3 is TGTGCCAGCAGCGCCCCATTGCACGGGACGGCGGGGGATGAGCAGTTCTTC.

This rearrangement joins TRBV29-1 to TRBJ2-5; 12 bases map to TRBD2. CDR1 and CDR2 from the germline V gene are SQVTM and ANQGSEA. This CDR3 spans 13 amino acids. V trimming: 7 bases; J trimming: 5 bases; junction bases outside the gene matches: 5. The CDR3 DNA follows: TGCAGCGGTCGACTAGCGGGAGTGGAGACCCAGTACTTC. Its translation is CSGRLAGVETQYF.

DNA for the CDR3: TGTGCTAGTGGTTTGGATTCAGGGGGCGATGACAATCAGCCCCAGCATTTT. Translated: CASGLDSGGDDNQPQHF. This rearrangement joins TRBV12-5 to TRBJ1-5; 8 nucleotides agree with TRBD1. CDR1 is LGHNT, CDR2 FRNRAP, per germline. This CDR3 is built from 17 residues. V gave up 1 base and J gave up 3 bases; unmatched junction bases: 8.

V gene TRBV11-2 combines with J gene TRBJ2-3, with TRBD2 matching 11 bases. The CDR3 loop spans 13 amino acids. The germline V gene has CDR1 SGHAT and CDR2 FQNNGV. V lost 9 bases and J lost 11; bases outside the gene matches: 10. This CDR3 is CASLLAGGSLQYF. CDR3 nucleotides: TGTGCCAGTCTTCTAGCGGGAGGTTCCTTGCAGTATTTT.

The chain has TRBV20-1 and TRBJ2-3, with 8 bases aligning to TRBD2. The CDR3 runs to 14 residues. Unmatched junction bases numbered 9, after V lost 3 bases and J lost 7 bases. CDR1 and CDR2 (germline): DFQATT, SNEGSKA (reference sequence). CDR3 protein: CSASFSGNRNTQYF. In nucleotides, the CDR3 is TGCAGTGCTAGTTTTAGCGGGAATCGGAATACGCAGTATTTT.

V usage is TRBV5-1 and J usage is TRBJ2-5, with D perhaps TRBD2 (5 bases). Germline V lookup: CDR1 SGHRS, CDR2 YFSETQ. With 4 bases removed from V and 5 bases from J, the gap between germline ends came to 18 bases. The CDR3 has 15 amino acids. The CDR3 nucleotides read TGCGCCAGCAGCCTCGACCCTCCTACGGGGGAGACCCAGTACTTC. Translation: CASSLDPPTGETQYF.